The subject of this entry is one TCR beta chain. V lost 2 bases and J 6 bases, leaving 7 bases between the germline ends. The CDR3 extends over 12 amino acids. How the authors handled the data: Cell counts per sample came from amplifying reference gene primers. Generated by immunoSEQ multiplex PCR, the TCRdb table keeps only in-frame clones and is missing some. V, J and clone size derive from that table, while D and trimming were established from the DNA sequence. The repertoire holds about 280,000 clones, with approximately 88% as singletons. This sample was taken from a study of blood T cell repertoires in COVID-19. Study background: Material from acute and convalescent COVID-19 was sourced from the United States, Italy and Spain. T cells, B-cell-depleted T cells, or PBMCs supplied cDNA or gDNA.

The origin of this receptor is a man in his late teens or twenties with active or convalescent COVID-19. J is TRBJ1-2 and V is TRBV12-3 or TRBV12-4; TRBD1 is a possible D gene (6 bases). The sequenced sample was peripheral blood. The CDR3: CASSLWGHGYTF. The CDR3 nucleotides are TGTGCCAGCAGTTTATGGGGGCATGGCTACACCTTC.